The rows below give T cell receptor beta chains drawn from one sample of a study of vaccination and CD4 T cells after COVID-19. In TCRdb, the PCR reads were re-called with MiXCR into one record per CDR3 protein. The table lists approximately 19,000 distinct CDR3 sequences, about 59% of them singletons, with about 6.5% in the top ten. These receptors have no identified antigens. Sequenced: CD4+ T cells from blood, cultured in vitro. Receptors originate from a human donor who had recovered from COVID-19. Both conserved end residues are part of each CDR3. The order of the fields is clone size, D gene, J gene, V gene, CDR3 DNA, CDR3 protein. The D gene is left open where the match is weak. Part of the rows lack a size; the others show once, few, many or a class for expanded clones.

clone size: .
D gene: .
J gene: TRBJ2-5
V gene: TRBV21-1
CDR3 DNA: TGTGCCAGCAGCAACCATCTCTGTGGAAGTCAACAAGAGACCCAGTACTTC
CDR3 protein: CASSNHLCGSQQETQYF

clone size: few
D gene: .
J gene: TRBJ1-6
V gene: TRBV7-9
CDR3 DNA: TGTGCCAGCAGCTTACAGGGGAACGATTCACCCCTCCACTTT
CDR3 protein: CASSLQGNDSPLHF

clone size: medium-sized
D gene: .
J gene: TRBJ1-2
V gene: TRBV20-1
CDR3 DNA: TGCAGTGCTAGAGATATCAATGCGGGGGGGCGCGATGGCTACACCTTC
CDR3 protein: CSARDINAGGRDGYTF

clone size: few
D gene: .
J gene: TRBJ1-3
V gene: TRBV20-1
CDR3 DNA: TGCAGTGCTAGAGATGGGGGGCGCTTTCGCTCTGGAAACACCATATATTTT
CDR3 protein: CSARDGGRFRSGNTIYF

clone size: .
D gene: TRBD2
J gene: TRBJ2-5
V gene: TRBV7-9
CDR3 DNA: TGCGCCAGCAGCCCCGGACTAGCGGGCCCCCAAGAGACCCAGTACTTC
CDR3 protein: CASSPGLAGPQETQYF

clone size: .
D gene: .
J gene: TRBJ1-4
V gene: TRBV28
CDR3 DNA: TGTGCCAGCAGTGCAGCTTTCGCAACTAATGAAAAACTGTTTTTT
CDR3 protein: CASSAAFATNEKLFF

clone size: .
D gene: TRBD2
J gene: TRBJ2-7
V gene: TRBV20-1
CDR3 DNA: TGCAGTGCTAGACGGACTAGCGGGAAAAGCGACTTC
CDR3 protein: CSARRTSGKSDF

clone size: .
D gene: .
J gene: TRBJ1-4
V gene: TRBV27
CDR3 DNA: TGTGCCAGCAGTTTATCGCAGGCAACTAATGAAAAACTGTTTTTT
CDR3 protein: CASSLSQATNEKLFF

clone size: .
D gene: .
J gene: TRBJ2-7
V gene: TRBV6-1
CDR3 DNA: TGTGCCAGCACCACGGGACGGCGCTACGAGCAGTACTTC
CDR3 protein: CASTTGRRYEQYF

clone size: few
D gene: .
J gene: TRBJ2-2
V gene: TRBV6-1
CDR3 DNA: TGTGCCACCCGGATACTGACCCTCGGCACCGGGGAGCTGTTTTTT
CDR3 protein: CATRILTLGTGELFF

clone size: large
D gene: .
J gene: TRBJ1-5
V gene: TRBV19
CDR3 DNA: TGTGCCTCTCGGGACACGAATCAGCCCCAGCATTTT
CDR3 protein: CASRDTNQPQHF

clone size: .
D gene: TRBD1
J gene: TRBJ2-2
V gene: TRBV7-9
CDR3 DNA: TGTGCCAGCAGCCTGGACAGGGGCGGGGAGCTGTTTTTT
CDR3 protein: CASSLDRGGELFF

clone size: .
D gene: TRBD2
J gene: TRBJ2-7
V gene: TRBV6-5
CDR3 DNA: TGTGCCAGCAGTTACTCCAGCGGGAGCGGAGGGTACGAGCAGTACTTC
CDR3 protein: CASSYSSGSGGYEQYF

clone size: .
D gene: .
J gene: TRBJ2-3
V gene: TRBV20-1
CDR3 DNA: TGCAGTGCCCTCCCCGCAGGCTACATAACACGGGTTACGCAGTATTTT
CDR3 protein: CSALPAGYITRVTQYF

clone size: .
D gene: .
J gene: TRBJ2-1
V gene: TRBV7-9
CDR3 DNA: TGTGCCAGCAGCTTAGCGCGGAAAGGTGGAGCGGATCGGATCCAATCCTACAATGAGCAGTTCTTC
CDR3 protein: CASSLARKGGADRIQSYNEQFF

clone size: .
D gene: .
J gene: TRBJ1-3
V gene: TRBV7-9
CDR3 DNA: TGTGCCAGCAGCCCAAAGATCAGGGTAGGAAACACCATATATTTT
CDR3 protein: CASSPKIRVGNTIYF

clone size: few
D gene: .
J gene: TRBJ1-2
V gene: TRBV27
CDR3 DNA: TGTGCCAGCAGTTTCGCAGAGGGGTTGGATGGCTACACCTTC
CDR3 protein: CASSFAEGLDGYTF

clone size: .
D gene: .
J gene: TRBJ1-6
V gene: TRBV30
CDR3 DNA: TGTGCCTGGAGGATGAAACAGGGAAATAATTCACCCCTCCACTTT
CDR3 protein: CAWRMKQGNNSPLHF

clone size: few
D gene: .
J gene: TRBJ2-5
V gene: TRBV20-1
CDR3 DNA: TGCAGTGCTAGGGAGCAAGAGACCCAGTACTTC
CDR3 protein: CSAREQETQYF

clone size: .
D gene: .
J gene: TRBJ1-2
V gene: TRBV6-5
CDR3 DNA: TGTGCCAGCAGTTACTCCGGGGGCAACAGGCCCTACAGCTACGACGGTGGCTACACCTTC
CDR3 protein: CASSYSGGNRPYSYDGGYTF

clone size: .
D gene: .
J gene: TRBJ2-2
V gene: TRBV6-1
CDR3 DNA: TGTGCCAGCAGGGAACTAGCACCGAACACCGGGGAGCTGTTTTTT
CDR3 protein: CASRELAPNTGELFF

clone size: .
D gene: .
J gene: TRBJ1-5
V gene: TRBV30
CDR3 DNA: TGTGCCTGGAGCGACACAGGGCTGGGTCAGCCCCAGCATTTT
CDR3 protein: CAWSDTGLGQPQHF

clone size: .
D gene: .
J gene: TRBJ1-2
V gene: TRBV5-3
CDR3 DNA: TGTGCCAGAAGCTGCGATTGGCGGGCCACCTATGGCTACACCTTC
CDR3 protein: CARSCDWRATYGYTF

clone size: .
D gene: TRBD2
J gene: TRBJ2-1
V gene: TRBV7-9
CDR3 DNA: TGTGCCAGCAGCTTGGGACTAGCGGGGGGGGTTGAGCAGTTCTTC
CDR3 protein: CASSLGLAGGVEQFF

clone size: .
D gene: .
J gene: TRBJ1-4
V gene: TRBV10-3
CDR3 DNA: TGTGCCATCAGTGAGGGAGAAAAACTGTTTTTT
CDR3 protein: CAISEGEKLFF

clone size: .
D gene: .
J gene: TRBJ2-5
V gene: TRBV12-3/TRBV12-4
CDR3 DNA: TGTGCCAGCAGTTGGACTAGGGGGGAGACCCAGTACTTC
CDR3 protein: CASSWTRGETQYF

clone size: .
D gene: .
J gene: TRBJ1-5
V gene: TRBV20-1
CDR3 DNA: TGCAGTGCCCAGCGAACCGGTCAGCCCCAGCATTTT
CDR3 protein: CSAQRTGQPQHF

clone size: .
D gene: TRBD2
J gene: TRBJ2-1
V gene: TRBV6-2/TRBV6-3
CDR3 DNA: TGTGCCAGCAAGCAGCGGGAGTGGAATGAGCAGTTCTTC
CDR3 protein: CASKQREWNEQFF

clone size: .
D gene: .
J gene: TRBJ1-6
V gene: TRBV6-1
CDR3 DNA: TGTGCCAGCAGGGCAGAATTGAATTCACCCCTCCACTTT
CDR3 protein: CASRAELNSPLHF

clone size: .
D gene: TRBD2
J gene: TRBJ2-1
V gene: TRBV6-2/TRBV6-3
CDR3 DNA: TGTGCCAGCAGTGGACTAGCGGGGTACAATGAGCAGTTCTTC
CDR3 protein: CASSGLAGYNEQFF

clone size: few
D gene: TRBD1
J gene: TRBJ1-4
V gene: TRBV30
CDR3 DNA: TGTGCCCGCCGGACAGGGAGAAGTGAAAAACTGTTTTTT
CDR3 protein: CARRTGRSEKLFF

clone size: .
D gene: .
J gene: TRBJ1-1
V gene: TRBV20-1
CDR3 DNA: TGCAGTGCTAGGAGGGGGTTTTTAAGCACTGAAGCTTTCTTT
CDR3 protein: CSARRGFLSTEAFF

clone size: .
D gene: TRBD1
J gene: TRBJ1-5
V gene: TRBV12-3/TRBV12-4
CDR3 DNA: TGTGCCAGCAGGACAGGGTCGAATCAGCCCCAGCATTTT
CDR3 protein: CASRTGSNQPQHF

clone size: .
D gene: .
J gene: TRBJ2-1
V gene: TRBV2
CDR3 DNA: TGTGCCAGCAGTCGTCAGCGGAGCGCCTACAATGAGCAGTTCTTC
CDR3 protein: CASSRQRSAYNEQFF

clone size: .
D gene: .
J gene: TRBJ2-3
V gene: TRBV6-1
CDR3 DNA: TGTGCCAGCAGTGAAGCACGGCAGTATTTT
CDR3 protein: CASSEARQYF

clone size: once
D gene: .
J gene: TRBJ2-5
V gene: TRBV20-1
CDR3 DNA: TGCAGTGCTCCACGGGGGGCCTGGGAGACCCAGTACTTC
CDR3 protein: CSAPRGAWETQYF

clone size: .
D gene: .
J gene: TRBJ2-5
V gene: TRBV27
CDR3 DNA: TGTGCCAGCAGGCTCCAAGAGACCCAGTACTTC
CDR3 protein: CASRLQETQYF

clone size: .
D gene: TRBD1
J gene: TRBJ1-2
V gene: TRBV28
CDR3 DNA: TGTGCCAGCAAAGACAGGGGGCACGGCTATGGCTACACCTTC
CDR3 protein: CASKDRGHGYGYTF

clone size: .
D gene: TRBD2
J gene: TRBJ2-5
V gene: TRBV27
CDR3 DNA: TGTGCCAGCAGTTCCCCGCTAGCGGGAGTAGAGACCCAGTACTTC
CDR3 protein: CASSSPLAGVETQYF

clone size: few
D gene: .
J gene: TRBJ1-5
V gene: TRBV27
CDR3 DNA: TGTGCCAGCAGTTTACGGGGAAATCAGCCCCAGCATTTT
CDR3 protein: CASSLRGNQPQHF

clone size: few
D gene: .
J gene: TRBJ2-1
V gene: TRBV6-1
CDR3 DNA: TGTGCCAGCAGGATAAAGGCAGTATACAATGAGCAGTTCTTC
CDR3 protein: CASRIKAVYNEQFF

clone size: .
D gene: .
J gene: TRBJ2-7
V gene: TRBV30
CDR3 DNA: TGTGCCTGGAGTGTAAACGAGAGGGGGCAGTACTTC
CDR3 protein: CAWSVNERGQYF

clone size: .
D gene: TRBD1
J gene: TRBJ2-7
V gene: TRBV12-3/TRBV12-4
CDR3 DNA: TGTGCCAGCAGCCTGACAGGGGTAGAGCAGTACTTC
CDR3 protein: CASSLTGVEQYF

clone size: .
D gene: .
J gene: TRBJ1-1
V gene: TRBV19
CDR3 DNA: TGTGCCAGTAGTATTAGGACGAACACTGAAGCTTTCTTT
CDR3 protein: CASSIRTNTEAFF

clone size: .
D gene: .
J gene: TRBJ1-1
V gene: TRBV10-3
CDR3 DNA: TGTGCCATCAGTTCGAACACTGAAGCTTTCTTT
CDR3 protein: CAISSNTEAFF